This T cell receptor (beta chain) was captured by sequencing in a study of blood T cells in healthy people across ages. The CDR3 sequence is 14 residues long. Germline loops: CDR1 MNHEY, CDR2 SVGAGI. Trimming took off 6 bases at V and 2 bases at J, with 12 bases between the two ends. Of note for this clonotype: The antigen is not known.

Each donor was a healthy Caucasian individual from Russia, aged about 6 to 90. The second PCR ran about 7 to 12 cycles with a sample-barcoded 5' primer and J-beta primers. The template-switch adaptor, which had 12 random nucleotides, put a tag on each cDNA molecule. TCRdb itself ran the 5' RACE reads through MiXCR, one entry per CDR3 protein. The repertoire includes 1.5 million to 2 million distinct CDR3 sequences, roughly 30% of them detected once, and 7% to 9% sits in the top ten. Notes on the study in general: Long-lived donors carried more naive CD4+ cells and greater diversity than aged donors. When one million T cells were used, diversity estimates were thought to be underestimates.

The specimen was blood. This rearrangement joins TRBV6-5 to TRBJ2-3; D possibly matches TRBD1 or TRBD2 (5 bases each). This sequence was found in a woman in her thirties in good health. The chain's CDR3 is CASSRGSPTDTQYF. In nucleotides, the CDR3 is TGTGCCAGCAGCCGGGGCAGCCCCACAGATACGCAGTATTTT.